These T cell receptor beta chains were read from a single sample in a study of blood T cell repertoires in COVID-19. Clones were sequenced by immunoSEQ multiplex PCR, and TCRdb holds only the in-frame ones, with some missing. The sample lists over 85,000 clones, 87% seen once, with around 5.3% in the top ten. Material for sequencing was peripheral blood. The source is a woman aged 45-65 years with COVID-19, enrolled during active disease. Both conserved end residues are part of each CDR3. The D gene is left open where the match is weak. A row's size may be missing; if present it is once, few, many or a size class.

cdr3_nt: TGTGCCAGCAGTTACGCGGACAGGGACTACGAGCAGTACTTC
cdr3_aa: CASSYADRDYEQYF
clone_size: once
v_call: TRBV6-6
d_call: TRBD1
cdr3_length: 14
j_call: TRBJ2-7

cdr3_nt: TGCGCCAGCAGCCGCAAAGCGGGGGGCGAGGATACGCAGTATTTT
cdr3_aa: CASSRKAGGEDTQYF
clone_size: -
v_call: TRBV4-1
d_call: TRBD2
cdr3_length: 15
j_call: TRBJ2-3

cdr3_nt: TGTGCCAGCAGTTTGGGCCCAAGCTATTCACCCCTCCACTTT
cdr3_aa: CASSLGPSYSPLHF
clone_size: few
v_call: TRBV28
d_call: -
cdr3_length: 14
j_call: TRBJ1-6

cdr3_nt: TGTGCCAGCAGCTTAGAAACAGGGGGAAAACTGTTTTTT
cdr3_aa: CASSLETGGKLFF
clone_size: -
v_call: TRBV7-9
d_call: TRBD1
cdr3_length: 13
j_call: TRBJ1-4

cdr3_nt: TGTGCCAGCAGTGAAAAGCGGGGGGGCCCGAAGACCCAGTACTTC
cdr3_aa: CASSEKRGGPKTQYF
clone_size: -
v_call: TRBV6-1
d_call: TRBD2
cdr3_length: 15
j_call: TRBJ2-5

cdr3_nt: TGTGCCACCAGTCTATCGGGGGGCAGCTCCTACAATGAGCAGTTCTTC
cdr3_aa: CATSLSGGSSYNEQFF
clone_size: -
v_call: TRBV24-1
d_call: -
cdr3_length: 16
j_call: TRBJ2-1

cdr3_nt: TGTGCCAGTAGTACCCCGGAGGGATATAGCAATCAGCCCCAGCATTTT
cdr3_aa: CASSTPEGYSNQPQHF
clone_size: -
v_call: TRBV19
d_call: -
cdr3_length: 16
j_call: TRBJ1-5

cdr3_nt: TGTGCCAGCCCTAAGGTCGGGACAGGGGATCAGCCCCAGCATTTT
cdr3_aa: CASPKVGTGDQPQHF
clone_size: -
v_call: TRBV6-8
d_call: TRBD1
cdr3_length: 15
j_call: TRBJ1-5

cdr3_nt: TGTGCCAGCAGTTACTCGGGGCCAGATACGCAGTATTTT
cdr3_aa: CASSYSGPDTQYF
clone_size: -
v_call: TRBV6-2/TRBV6-3
d_call: -
cdr3_length: 13
j_call: TRBJ2-3

cdr3_nt: TGCGCCAGCAGTGACCCCGGGACAGGGACTTACAATGAGCAGTTCTTC
cdr3_aa: CASSDPGTGTYNEQFF
clone_size: -
v_call: TRBV10-1
d_call: TRBD1
cdr3_length: 16
j_call: TRBJ2-1

cdr3_nt: TGTGCCAGCAGCTTACAGGGGGATGGCTACACCTTC
cdr3_aa: CASSLQGDGYTF
clone_size: once
v_call: TRBV5-4
d_call: TRBD1
cdr3_length: 12
j_call: TRBJ1-2

cdr3_nt: TGTGCCAGCAGCCCCGGGACACCGGGCGGGGGCTACACCTTC
cdr3_aa: CASSPGTPGGGYTF
clone_size: -
v_call: TRBV14
d_call: -
cdr3_length: 14
j_call: TRBJ1-2

cdr3_nt: TGTGCCAGCAGCCCCGGGACTAGCACAGATACGCAGTATTTT
cdr3_aa: CASSPGTSTDTQYF
clone_size: few
v_call: TRBV7-2
d_call: -
cdr3_length: 14
j_call: TRBJ2-3

cdr3_nt: TGTGCCAGTAGCACAACAGGACCTCCTAACTATGGCTACACCTTC
cdr3_aa: CASSTTGPPNYGYTF
clone_size: once
v_call: TRBV19
d_call: -
cdr3_length: 15
j_call: TRBJ1-2

cdr3_nt: TGCGCCAGCAGCCCACCCGACAGGGGGCTTTACAATGAGCAGTTCTTC
cdr3_aa: CASSPPDRGLYNEQFF
clone_size: few
v_call: TRBV4-3
d_call: TRBD1
cdr3_length: 16
j_call: TRBJ2-1

cdr3_nt: TGTGCCACCAGCGGGAGACAGGGAGCCTTGGACGAGCAGTACTTC
cdr3_aa: CATSGRQGALDEQYF
clone_size: -
v_call: TRBV15
d_call: TRBD1
cdr3_length: 15
j_call: TRBJ2-7

cdr3_nt: TGTGCCTTGGGATCGGGACTAGCGGGGGCTAGCACAGATACGCAGTATTTT
cdr3_aa: CALGSGLAGASTDTQYF
clone_size: -
v_call: TRBV30
d_call: TRBD2
cdr3_length: 17
j_call: TRBJ2-3

cdr3_nt: TGTGCCAGCAGCTTAGATCGAGCCAAAAACATTCAGTACTTC
cdr3_aa: CASSLDRAKNIQYF
clone_size: -
v_call: TRBV11-2
d_call: -
cdr3_length: 14
j_call: TRBJ2-4

cdr3_nt: TGTGCCAGCAGCTTCACAGGGGGCACAGATACGCAGTATTTT
cdr3_aa: CASSFTGGTDTQYF
clone_size: -
v_call: TRBV7-2
d_call: TRBD1
cdr3_length: 14
j_call: TRBJ2-3

cdr3_nt: TGTGCCAGCAGCTCGCAGAACACAGATACGCAGTATTTT
cdr3_aa: CASSSQNTDTQYF
clone_size: -
v_call: TRBV7-3
d_call: -
cdr3_length: 13
j_call: TRBJ2-3

cdr3_nt: TGTGCCAGCAGTCATACAGGGGCAGGAACCGGGGAGCTGTTTTTT
cdr3_aa: CASSHTGAGTGELFF
clone_size: -
v_call: TRBV27
d_call: TRBD1
cdr3_length: 15
j_call: TRBJ2-2

cdr3_nt: TGTGCCAGCAGCCCTACTAGCGGCGGGCAAGAGACCCAGTACTTC
cdr3_aa: CASSPTSGGQETQYF
clone_size: -
v_call: TRBV3-1/TRBV3-2
d_call: TRBD2
cdr3_length: 15
j_call: TRBJ2-5

cdr3_nt: TGTGCCAGCAGCGTACAGGGAAACACCATATATTTT
cdr3_aa: CASSVQGNTIYF
clone_size: -
v_call: TRBV5-5
d_call: -
cdr3_length: 12
j_call: TRBJ1-3

cdr3_nt: TGTGCCAGCAGGCGGGGGCACACAGATACGCAGTATTTT
cdr3_aa: CASRRGHTDTQYF
clone_size: -
v_call: TRBV2
d_call: -
cdr3_length: 13
j_call: TRBJ2-3

cdr3_nt: TGTGCCAGCAGCTTAGAGGGCGGGGGGCGGTCAGATACGCAGTATTTT
cdr3_aa: CASSLEGGGRSDTQYF
clone_size: -
v_call: TRBV7-2
d_call: TRBD2
cdr3_length: 16
j_call: TRBJ2-3

cdr3_nt: TGTGCCTGGAGCTCAGTTGAAGCTTTCTTT
cdr3_aa: CAWSSVEAFF
clone_size: -
v_call: TRBV30
d_call: -
cdr3_length: 10
j_call: TRBJ1-1

cdr3_nt: TGTGCCAGCAGTCCAGAAGAGACCCAGTACTTC
cdr3_aa: CASSPEETQYF
clone_size: -
v_call: TRBV27
d_call: -
cdr3_length: 11
j_call: TRBJ2-5

cdr3_nt: TGCGCCAGCAGGAGCGTCGGACAGGGGACAGATACGCAGTATTTT
cdr3_aa: CASRSVGQGTDTQYF
clone_size: -
v_call: TRBV5-1
d_call: TRBD1
cdr3_length: 15
j_call: TRBJ2-3

cdr3_nt: TGTGCCAGCTCACCCGGGACGGGAGAGGAGCTGTTTTTT
cdr3_aa: CASSPGTGEELFF
clone_size: few
v_call: TRBV18
d_call: -
cdr3_length: 13
j_call: TRBJ2-2

cdr3_nt: TGTGCCAGCAAATCCCAGGGGGCGCTTATAGATGGCTACACCTTC
cdr3_aa: CASKSQGALIDGYTF
clone_size: -
v_call: TRBV7-2
d_call: TRBD1
cdr3_length: 15
j_call: TRBJ1-2

cdr3_nt: TGTGCCAGCAGCCCTTCAAGGGACAGCGGCTACACCTTC
cdr3_aa: CASSPSRDSGYTF
clone_size: -
v_call: TRBV2
d_call: TRBD1
cdr3_length: 13
j_call: TRBJ1-2

cdr3_nt: TGTGCCAGTAGTATAGAGTACAGTAGAACCTACGAGCAGTACTTC
cdr3_aa: CASSIEYSRTYEQYF
clone_size: -
v_call: TRBV19
d_call: -
cdr3_length: 15
j_call: TRBJ2-7

cdr3_nt: TGTGCCAGCTCATCCGGACAGGGCGCCTACGAGCAGTACTTC
cdr3_aa: CASSSGQGAYEQYF
clone_size: -
v_call: TRBV18
d_call: TRBD1
cdr3_length: 14
j_call: TRBJ2-7

cdr3_nt: TGTGCCAGCTCACCCCCGCGGGGGACTAGCGGGGCCTACAATGAGCAGTTCTTC
cdr3_aa: CASSPPRGTSGAYNEQFF
clone_size: -
v_call: TRBV18
d_call: TRBD2
cdr3_length: 18
j_call: TRBJ2-1

cdr3_nt: TGTGCCAGTAGTATGAGGAAAGTGGCAGATACGCAGTATTTT
cdr3_aa: CASSMRKVADTQYF
clone_size: -
v_call: TRBV19
d_call: -
cdr3_length: 14
j_call: TRBJ2-3

cdr3_nt: TGTGCCTCTGAACAGGGGAACCAAGAGACCCAGTACTTC
cdr3_aa: CASEQGNQETQYF
clone_size: -
v_call: TRBV30
d_call: TRBD1
cdr3_length: 13
j_call: TRBJ2-5

cdr3_nt: TGTGCCAGCAGTTACGGGCGCGGGGGCCTCCAAGAGACCCAGTACTTC
cdr3_aa: CASSYGRGGLQETQYF
clone_size: -
v_call: TRBV6-5
d_call: -
cdr3_length: 16
j_call: TRBJ2-5

cdr3_nt: TGTGCCAGCAGTGAAAGTGGCAGGGGGAGAGATTCACCCCTCCACTTT
cdr3_aa: CASSESGRGRDSPLHF
clone_size: -
v_call: TRBV6-1
d_call: TRBD1
cdr3_length: 16
j_call: TRBJ1-6

cdr3_nt: TGCGCCAGCAGTCCGACCGGGACAGGGGTTATTGAGTTCTTC
cdr3_aa: CASSPTGTGVIEFF
clone_size: -
v_call: TRBV5-1
d_call: TRBD1
cdr3_length: 14
j_call: TRBJ2-1

cdr3_nt: TGTGCCAGCAGCCAAGAGAGCTATGGCTACACCTTC
cdr3_aa: CASSQESYGYTF
clone_size: -
v_call: TRBV3-1/TRBV3-2
d_call: -
cdr3_length: 12
j_call: TRBJ1-2

cdr3_nt: TGTGCCAGCAGCCGGGACCAGGGGTCCTACGAGCAGTACTTC
cdr3_aa: CASSRDQGSYEQYF
clone_size: -
v_call: TRBV27
d_call: -
cdr3_length: 14
j_call: TRBJ2-7

cdr3_nt: TGTGCCAGTAGTCCAACAGGGGGCTCGAGCAATCAGCCCCAGCATTTT
cdr3_aa: CASSPTGGSSNQPQHF
clone_size: -
v_call: TRBV19
d_call: TRBD1
cdr3_length: 16
j_call: TRBJ1-5

cdr3_nt: TGTGCCAGCAGCTCATCACAGGGGGCGGTAAAGACCCAGTACTTC
cdr3_aa: CASSSSQGAVKTQYF
clone_size: -
v_call: TRBV7-9
d_call: TRBD1
cdr3_length: 15
j_call: TRBJ2-5

cdr3_nt: TGTGCCAGCAACGAAGGACAGGGGGGTGAGCAGTTCTTC
cdr3_aa: CASNEGQGGEQFF
clone_size: -
v_call: TRBV6-5
d_call: TRBD1
cdr3_length: 13
j_call: TRBJ2-1

cdr3_nt: TGTGCCAGCAGCTTACAGGCTACCTCTGGAAACACCATATATTTT
cdr3_aa: CASSLQATSGNTIYF
clone_size: once
v_call: TRBV7-2
d_call: -
cdr3_length: 15
j_call: TRBJ1-3

cdr3_nt: TGTGCCAGCAGCGATCGGACTAGCGGGGGACCTCAAGAGACCCAGTACTTC
cdr3_aa: CASSDRTSGGPQETQYF
clone_size: -
v_call: TRBV9
d_call: TRBD2
cdr3_length: 17
j_call: TRBJ2-5

cdr3_nt: TGTGCTAGCAGCCCACGGGGGTCGGATACGCAGTATTTT
cdr3_aa: CASSPRGSDTQYF
clone_size: -
v_call: TRBV7-7
d_call: -
cdr3_length: 13
j_call: TRBJ2-3

cdr3_nt: TGTGCCAGCAGCGAAATGGGGCCAGGTACCGGGGAGCTGTTTTTT
cdr3_aa: CASSEMGPGTGELFF
clone_size: once
v_call: TRBV7-3
d_call: -
cdr3_length: 15
j_call: TRBJ2-2

cdr3_nt: TGTGCCAGTAATTTATATTTCTCTAGCGATAGCACCGGGGAGCTGTTTTTT
cdr3_aa: CASNLYFSSDSTGELFF
clone_size: -
v_call: TRBV19
d_call: -
cdr3_length: 17
j_call: TRBJ2-2

cdr3_nt: TGTGCCTGGAACTTCCCCGGAGCCAAAAACATTCAGTACTTC
cdr3_aa: CAWNFPGAKNIQYF
clone_size: -
v_call: TRBV30
d_call: -
cdr3_length: 14
j_call: TRBJ2-4

cdr3_nt: TGCGCCAGCAGCCAAGATTTAAGCGGGCCAGGCTACGAGCAGTACTTC
cdr3_aa: CASSQDLSGPGYEQYF
clone_size: -
v_call: TRBV4-3
d_call: -
cdr3_length: 16
j_call: TRBJ2-7

cdr3_nt: TGTGCCAGCAGCGTGGGACTTCCTTCCTACAATGAGCAGTTCTTC
cdr3_aa: CASSVGLPSYNEQFF
clone_size: -
v_call: TRBV5-6
d_call: -
cdr3_length: 15
j_call: TRBJ2-1

cdr3_nt: TGTGCCAGCAGCCCCCAGGGGGGAGAGGGTTCACCCCTCCACTTT
cdr3_aa: CASSPQGGEGSPLHF
clone_size: -
v_call: TRBV11-3
d_call: TRBD1
cdr3_length: 15
j_call: TRBJ1-6

cdr3_nt: TGTGCCACCAGTCCACGGGACAATTCCTACGAGCAGTACTTC
cdr3_aa: CATSPRDNSYEQYF
clone_size: -
v_call: TRBV24-1
d_call: -
cdr3_length: 14
j_call: TRBJ2-7